This passage covers 10 T cell receptor beta chains from one sample sequenced in a study of T cell responses to AZD1222 COVID-19 vaccine. TCRdb's table, derived via immunoSEQ multiplex PCR, lists solely in-frame clones and lacks some. The sample has around 160,000 clones; roughly nine tenths are singletons. The source material was peripheral blood, sampled 28 days after the second AZD1222 dose. The receptors were sampled from an adult who received the AZD1222 COVID-19 vaccine.

The chain links TRBV29-1 to TRBJ2-7; D perhaps matches TRBD2 (7 bases). CDR3 size: 13 residues. The germline V and J ends were trimmed by 6 bases and 0 bases, with 12 bases remaining between them. CDR1 is SQVTM and CDR2 is ANQGSEA in the germline V gene. The DNA of the CDR3 is TGCAGCGTGGGGGGGGGCAGCTCCTACGAGCAGTACTTC. Protein product: CSVGGGSSYEQYF.

This clone was counted only a few times. V usage is TRBV7-3 and J usage is TRBJ2-7; either TRBD1 or TRBD2 may fit D (5 bases each). Germline lookup yields CDR1 SGHTA and CDR2 FQGTGA. The CDR3 length is 15 residues. V lost 5 bases, J lost 2 bases, and 16 bases lay in between. CDR3 coding DNA: TGTGCCAGCAGCCCCCGTAGGGACCTACCCTACGAGCAGTACTTC. Protein: CASSPRRDLPYEQYF.

This clone appeared a single time. The V call is TRBV19, the J call TRBJ2-5; 12 bases fit TRBD2. This CDR3 is built from 15 residues. The germline V gene has CDR1 LNHDA and CDR2 SQIVND (reference sequence). Trimming at V came to 5 bases and at J to 5 bases, leaving 6 bases not matched to a gene. In DNA form, the CDR3 reads TGTGCCAGTAGTCTCCTAGCGGGGGGGTTGGAGACCCAGTACTTC. The encoded protein is CASSLLAGGLETQYF.

This chain uses TRBV6-1 with TRBJ2-7, with D perhaps assigned TRBD1 or TRBD2 (5 bases each). The CDR3 is 15 amino acids. Looked up from germline, CDR1 is MNHNS and CDR2 is SASEGT. Trimming cost V 2 bases and J 2 bases, with 13 bases left between them. The CDR3 DNA sequence: TGTGCCAGCAGTGAATATTGGGGGTACCCCTACGAGCAGTACTTC. Protein: CASSEYWGYPYEQYF.

This rearrangement joins TRBV25-1 to TRBJ2-6, with 10 bases fitting TRBD1. J gave up 1 base and V 5 bases, and 8 bases lay outside the gene matches. From germline, CDR1 is MGHDK and CDR2 SYGVNS. The CDR3 is made up of 18 amino acids. Here the CDR3 DNA reads TGTGCCAGCAGTCCGACCGGGACAGGGGCATCTGGGGCCAACGTCCTGACTTTC. As protein: CASSPTGTGASGANVLTF.

The chain carries TRBV19 and TRBJ2-3; D is uncertain. CDR3 length: 12 amino acids. V shed 4 bases and J shed 0 bases, with 2 bases lying between them. Germline CDR1 and CDR2: LNHDA and SQIVND (reference sequence). The CDR3 nucleotides read TGTGCCAGTAGTAAGAGCACAGATACGCAGTATTTT. Translation gives CASSKSTDTQYF.

The chain links TRBV1 to TRBJ2-7; the table's D call TRBD2 went unverified against the DNA. TRBV1 is deemed a pseudogene. CDR3 length: 15 amino acids. CDR3 DNA sequence: TGCACCAGCAGCCCAGGGCTGGGGGGTTCCTACGAGCAGTACTTC. As protein: CTSSPGLGGSYEQYF.

A few counts support this clone. The chain links TRBV7-9 to TRBJ2-2; 8 bases match TRBD1. Germline values: CDR1 SEHNR, CDR2 FQNEAQ (reference sequence). The length of the CDR3 is 15 residues. Losses at the gene ends were 5 bases for V and 2 bases for J; bases not matched to a gene: 4. The CDR3 nucleotides read TGTGCCAGCAGCCCAGGACAGGGTAACACCGGGGAGCTGTTTTTT. Amino acids: CASSPGQGNTGELFF.

On this clone: Other DNA sequences from this sample encode an identical CDR3 as well. The V call is TRBV20-1, the J call TRBJ1-1; D unresolved. Germline V CDR1 and CDR2: DFQATT, SNEGSKA (reference sequence). Trimming shortened V by 6 bases and J by 0 bases, and 5 bases separated the two germline ends. CDR3 length equals 11 residues. CDR3 DNA sequence: TGCAGTGCCCGGATGAACACTGAAGCTTTCTTT. Amino acid sequence: CSARMNTEAFF.

This sequence joins TRBV7-6 and TRBJ1-2; the match to TRBD1 covers 8 bases. The junction had 8 bases not matched to a gene; V was cut back by 4 bases and J by 4 bases. The CDR3 length is 15 residues. Germline CDR1 SGHVS, CDR2 FNYEAQ. The chain's CDR3 is CASSSQGQGAYGYTF. In DNA form, the CDR3 reads TGTGCCAGCAGCTCGCAGGGCCAGGGGGCCTATGGCTACACCTTC.